This TCR beta chain was observed in a study of blood T cell repertoires in COVID-19. At the level of the study: In each case, the material was cDNA or gDNA derived from T cells, B-cell-depleted T cells, or PBMCs.

Libraries were prepared by immunoSEQ multiplex PCR; TCRdb keeps only in-frame clonotypes and omits some of them. This sample yields tens of thousands of clones, of which approximately 80% are seen a single time; about 14% belongs to the top ten. The sample comprised peripheral blood. This sequence originates from a human donor in a cohort sampled during active COVID-19.

The CDR3 here is CASSRVGGGSANYGYTF. The CDR3 DNA sequence: TGTGCCAGCAGCCGGGTAGGAGGCGGGAGTGCTAACTATGGCTACACCTTC. V and J are TRBV11-2 and TRBJ1-2; D is unclear. Germline lookup yields CDR1 SGHAT and CDR2 FQNNGV. The CDR3 length is 17 residues. V dropped 5 bases and J dropped 0 bases, with 19 bases sitting between them.